This TCR beta chain was recorded in a study of T cell changes during pregnancy in multiple sclerosis. Clones were read by immunoSEQ multiplex PCR, and TCRdb kept only the in-frame ones, dropping some. The sample includes roughly 67,000 clones, 80% to 95% of them seen just once. This receptor was identified in a female donor with multiple sclerosis, enrolled in a pregnancy study. Sequences were derived from peripheral blood, sampled in the second trimester of pregnancy.

The CDR3 DNA sequence: TGTGCCAGCAGGCTATCGGGGTTTAACTATGGCTACACCTTC. Protein sequence: CASRLSGFNYGYTF. The gene calls are TRBV6-5 and TRBJ1-2; unclear D gene. The germline gives CDR1 MNHEY, CDR2 SVGAGI. CDR3 length equals 14 residues. Trimming left V 6 bases short and J 1 base short, with 12 bases between.